Described below is a single T cell receptor beta chain sequence and its context. These data belong to a study of cytomegalovirus exposure and HLA in healthy donors. PCR was performed using 60 Vbeta and 13 Jbeta primers. Method: immunoSEQ multiplex PCR; TCRdb's copy keeps in-frame clones and lacks some. The sample has roughly 140,000 clones; roughly 87% are singletons. Germline CDR1 is SGHTA and CDR2 is FQGNSA. Trimming removed 4 bases from V and 6 bases from J, with 11 bases in between. The CDR3 spans 13 residues. This chain links TRBV7-2 with TRBJ2-3, with a tentative D call TRBD1 (5 bases). Sequenced input: PBMCs. This TCR was recovered from a man aged 25 to 40 in good health and CMV-seropositive. CDR3 in DNA: TGTGCCAGCAGCTCGGCGAACAGGGATACGCAGTATTTT. The encoded protein is CASSSANRDTQYF.